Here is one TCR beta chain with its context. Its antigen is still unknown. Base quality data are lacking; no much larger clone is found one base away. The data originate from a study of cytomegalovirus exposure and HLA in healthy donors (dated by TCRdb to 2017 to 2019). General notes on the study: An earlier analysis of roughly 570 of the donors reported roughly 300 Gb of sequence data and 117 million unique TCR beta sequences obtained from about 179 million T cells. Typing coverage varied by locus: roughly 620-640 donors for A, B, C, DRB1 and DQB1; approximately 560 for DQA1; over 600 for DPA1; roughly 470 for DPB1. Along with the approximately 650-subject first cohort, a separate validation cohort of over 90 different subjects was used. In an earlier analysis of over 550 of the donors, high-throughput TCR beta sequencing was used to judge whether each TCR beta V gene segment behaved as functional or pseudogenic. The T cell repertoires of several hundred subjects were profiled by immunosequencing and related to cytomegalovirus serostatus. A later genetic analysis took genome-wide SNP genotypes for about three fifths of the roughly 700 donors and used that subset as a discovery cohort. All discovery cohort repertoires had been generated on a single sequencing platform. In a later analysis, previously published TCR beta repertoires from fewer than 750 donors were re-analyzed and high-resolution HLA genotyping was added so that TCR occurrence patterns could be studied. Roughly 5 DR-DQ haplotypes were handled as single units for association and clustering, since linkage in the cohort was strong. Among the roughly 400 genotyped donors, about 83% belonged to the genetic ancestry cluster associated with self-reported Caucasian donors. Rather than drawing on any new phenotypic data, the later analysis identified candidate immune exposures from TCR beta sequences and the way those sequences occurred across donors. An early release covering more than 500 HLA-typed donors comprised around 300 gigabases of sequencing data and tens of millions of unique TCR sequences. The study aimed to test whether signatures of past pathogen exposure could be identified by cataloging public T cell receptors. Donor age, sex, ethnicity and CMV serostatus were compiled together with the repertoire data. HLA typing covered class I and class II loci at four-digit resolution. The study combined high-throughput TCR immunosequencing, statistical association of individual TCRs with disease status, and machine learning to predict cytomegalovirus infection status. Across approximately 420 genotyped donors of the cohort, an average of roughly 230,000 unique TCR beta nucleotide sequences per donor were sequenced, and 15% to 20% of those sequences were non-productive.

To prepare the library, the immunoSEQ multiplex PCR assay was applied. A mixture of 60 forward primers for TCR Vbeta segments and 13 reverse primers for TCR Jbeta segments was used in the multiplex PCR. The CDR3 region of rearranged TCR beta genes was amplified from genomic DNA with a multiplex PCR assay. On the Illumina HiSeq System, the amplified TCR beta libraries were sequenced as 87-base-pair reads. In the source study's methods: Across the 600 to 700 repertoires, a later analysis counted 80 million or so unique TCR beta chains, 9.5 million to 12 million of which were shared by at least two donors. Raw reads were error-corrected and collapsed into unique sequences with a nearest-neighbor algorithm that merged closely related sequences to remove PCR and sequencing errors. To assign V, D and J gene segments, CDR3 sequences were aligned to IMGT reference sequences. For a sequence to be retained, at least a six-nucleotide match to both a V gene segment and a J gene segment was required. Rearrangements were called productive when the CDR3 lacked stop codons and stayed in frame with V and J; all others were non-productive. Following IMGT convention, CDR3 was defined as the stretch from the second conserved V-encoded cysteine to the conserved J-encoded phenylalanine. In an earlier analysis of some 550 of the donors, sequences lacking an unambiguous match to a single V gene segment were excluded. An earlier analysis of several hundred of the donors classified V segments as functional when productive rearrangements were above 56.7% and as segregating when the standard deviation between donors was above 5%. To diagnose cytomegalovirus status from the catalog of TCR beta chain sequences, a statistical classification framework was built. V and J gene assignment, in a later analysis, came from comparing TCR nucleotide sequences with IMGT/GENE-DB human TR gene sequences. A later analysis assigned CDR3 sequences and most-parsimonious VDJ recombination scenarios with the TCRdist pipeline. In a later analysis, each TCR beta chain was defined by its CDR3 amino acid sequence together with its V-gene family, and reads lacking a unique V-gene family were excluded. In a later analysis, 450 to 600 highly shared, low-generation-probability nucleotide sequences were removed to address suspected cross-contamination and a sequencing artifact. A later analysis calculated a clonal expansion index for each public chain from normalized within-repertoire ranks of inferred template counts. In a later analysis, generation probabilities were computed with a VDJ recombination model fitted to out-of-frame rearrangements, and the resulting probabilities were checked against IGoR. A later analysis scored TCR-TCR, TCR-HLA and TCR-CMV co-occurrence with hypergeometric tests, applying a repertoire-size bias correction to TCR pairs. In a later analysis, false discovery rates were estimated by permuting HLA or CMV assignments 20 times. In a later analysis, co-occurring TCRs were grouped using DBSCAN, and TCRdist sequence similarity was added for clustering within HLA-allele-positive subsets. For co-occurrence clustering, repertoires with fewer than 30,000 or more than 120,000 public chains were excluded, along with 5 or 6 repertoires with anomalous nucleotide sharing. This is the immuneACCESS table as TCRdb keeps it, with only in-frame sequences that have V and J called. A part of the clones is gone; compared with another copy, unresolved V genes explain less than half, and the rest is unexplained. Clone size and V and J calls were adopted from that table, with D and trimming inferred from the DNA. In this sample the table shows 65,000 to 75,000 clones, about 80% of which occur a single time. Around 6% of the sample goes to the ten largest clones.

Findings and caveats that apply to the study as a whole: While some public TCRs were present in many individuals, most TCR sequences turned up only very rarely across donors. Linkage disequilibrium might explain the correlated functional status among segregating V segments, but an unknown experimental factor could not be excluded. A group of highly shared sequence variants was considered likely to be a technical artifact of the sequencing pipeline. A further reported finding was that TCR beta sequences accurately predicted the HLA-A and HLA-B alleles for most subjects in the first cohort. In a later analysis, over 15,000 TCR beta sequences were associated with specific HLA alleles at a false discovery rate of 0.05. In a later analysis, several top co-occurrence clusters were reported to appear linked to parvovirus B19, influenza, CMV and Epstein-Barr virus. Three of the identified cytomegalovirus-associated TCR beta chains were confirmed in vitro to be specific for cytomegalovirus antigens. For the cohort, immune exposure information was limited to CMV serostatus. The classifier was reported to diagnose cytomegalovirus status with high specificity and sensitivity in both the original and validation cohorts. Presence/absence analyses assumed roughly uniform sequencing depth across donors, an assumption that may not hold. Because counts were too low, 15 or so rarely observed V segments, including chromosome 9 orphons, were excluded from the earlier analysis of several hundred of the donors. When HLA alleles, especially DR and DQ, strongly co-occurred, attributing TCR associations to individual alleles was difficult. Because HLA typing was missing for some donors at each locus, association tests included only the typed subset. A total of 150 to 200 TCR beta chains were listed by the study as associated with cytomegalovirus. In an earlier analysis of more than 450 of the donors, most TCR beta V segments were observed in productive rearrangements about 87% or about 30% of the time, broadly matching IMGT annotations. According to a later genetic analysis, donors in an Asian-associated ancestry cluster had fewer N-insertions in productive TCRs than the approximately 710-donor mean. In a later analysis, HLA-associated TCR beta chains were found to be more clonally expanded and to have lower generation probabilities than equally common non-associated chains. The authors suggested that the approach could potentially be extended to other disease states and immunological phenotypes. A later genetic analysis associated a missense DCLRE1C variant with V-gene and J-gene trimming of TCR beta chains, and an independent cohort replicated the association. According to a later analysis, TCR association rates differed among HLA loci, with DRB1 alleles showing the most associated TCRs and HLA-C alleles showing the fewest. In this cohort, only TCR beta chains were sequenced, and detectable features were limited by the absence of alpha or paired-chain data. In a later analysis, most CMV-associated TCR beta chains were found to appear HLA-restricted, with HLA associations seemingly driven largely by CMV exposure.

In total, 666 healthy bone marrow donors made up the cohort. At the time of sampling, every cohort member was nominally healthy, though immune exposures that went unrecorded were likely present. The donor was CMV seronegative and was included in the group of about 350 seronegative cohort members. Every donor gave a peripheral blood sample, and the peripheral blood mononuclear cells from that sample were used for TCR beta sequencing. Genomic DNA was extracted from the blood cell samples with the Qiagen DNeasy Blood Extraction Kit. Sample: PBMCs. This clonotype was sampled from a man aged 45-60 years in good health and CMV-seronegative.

The DNA is TGTGCCAGCAGAACAGAGCTGAACACTGAAGCTTTCTTT. The translation is CASRTELNTEAFF. The chain uses TRBV7-8 and TRBJ1-1; no D gene is confidently identified. The germline V gene specifies SGHVS as CDR1 and FQNEAQ as CDR2. Counted from cysteine to phenylalanine, this CDR3 has 13 amino acids. This entry keeps only the CDR3 DNA: 39 bases, framed from base 1. V and J lose 6 bases and 0 bases, and a span of 8 bases separates them.